This T cell receptor beta chain appears in the sequencing data of a study of post-analysis software for immune sequencing data. Study-wide background: Progressive-relapsing, secondary progressive and relapsing-remitting multiple sclerosis were among the disease courses included.

cDNA libraries for TCR beta contained unique molecular identifiers. Input amounts of roughly 0.85 to 11 million T cells were used. These gave approximately 500,000 cDNA molecules, so each molecule approximated one T cell. In TCRdb, the PCR reads were re-called with MiXCR into one record per CDR3 protein. This sample has fewer than 850,000 distinct CDR3 sequences, with 25% to 30% found just once. Study-wide results and limits: A handful of TRBV segments were significantly more frequent in patients than in controls. TRBV5-6, TRBV5-1 and TRBV20-1 were among these segments.

Worth noting for this clonotype: Antigen: not known.

CDR3 length equals 17 residues. In germline, CDR1 is KGHDR, CDR2 SFDVKD. V was pared by 3 bases and J by 2 bases, with 7 bases of the junction left unmatched. This receptor was identified in a girl aged 5 to 17 with multiple sclerosis. Source material: blood. This rearrangement joins TRBV24-1 to TRBJ2-1, with 9 bases aligning to TRBD1. The CDR3 nucleotides read TGTGCCACCAGTGATGTGACCGGACAGGGGACCTACAATGAGCAGTTCTTC. It translates to CATSDVTGQGTYNEQFF.